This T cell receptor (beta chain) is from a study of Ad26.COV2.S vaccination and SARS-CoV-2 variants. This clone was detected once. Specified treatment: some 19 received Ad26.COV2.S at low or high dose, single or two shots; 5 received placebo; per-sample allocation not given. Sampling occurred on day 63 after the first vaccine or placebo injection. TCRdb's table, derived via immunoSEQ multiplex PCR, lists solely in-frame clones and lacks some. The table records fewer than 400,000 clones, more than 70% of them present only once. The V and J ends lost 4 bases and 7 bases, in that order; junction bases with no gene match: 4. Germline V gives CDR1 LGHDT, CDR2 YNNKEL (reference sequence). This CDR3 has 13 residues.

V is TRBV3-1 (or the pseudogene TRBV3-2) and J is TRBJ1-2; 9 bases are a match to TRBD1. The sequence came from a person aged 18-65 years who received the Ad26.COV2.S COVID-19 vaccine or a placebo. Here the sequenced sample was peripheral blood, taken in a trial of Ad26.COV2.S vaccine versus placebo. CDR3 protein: CASSPRDRAGYTF. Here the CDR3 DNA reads TGTGCCAGCAGCCCTCGGGACAGGGCTGGCTACACCTTC.